These 28 T cell receptor beta chains came from one sample sequenced in a study of Graves' ophthalmopathy and Graves' hyperthyroidism. Investigators amplified TCR beta CDR3 regions from RNA transcripts. HTBI primers served in a first-round RT-PCR, which a second-round multiplex PCR followed. One entry per CDR3 protein, called by TCRdb with MiXCR from the multiplex PCR reads. Here the sample spans about 480,000 distinct CDR3 sequences, roughly 14% being singletons. Specimen: blood. The receptors originated from a woman aged 30 to 39 with Graves' ophthalmopathy.

A few counts support this clonotype. The chain joins TRBV6-1 to TRBJ1-1, with 8 bases lining up with TRBD1. The CDR3 spans 15 residues. The germline CDR1 and CDR2 sequences are MNHNS and SASEGT. V gave up 4 bases and J gave up 4 bases; unmatched junction bases: 8. CDR3 nucleotide sequence: TGTGCCAGCAGTGTTCAGGGGGCGCCGGGCACTGAAGCTTTCTTT. Translation gives CASSVQGAPGTEAFF.

The chain links TRBV27 to TRBJ1-2; no definite D call. Trimming left V 7 bases short and J 1 base short, with 16 bases between. The length of the CDR3 is 15 residues. The germline V gene encodes CDR1 MNHEY and CDR2 SMNVEV (reference sequence). The CDR3 reads CASTPKSGVNYGYTF. The CDR3, as DNA: TGTGCCAGCACCCCTAAAAGCGGGGTTAACTATGGCTACACCTTC.

The chain links TRBV12-3 or TRBV12-4 to TRBJ2-7, with TRBD2 matching over 7 bases. The CDR3 extends over 14 amino acids. Trimming cost V 5 bases and J 4 bases; bases outside gene matches: 8. The CDR3 loop is CASSRDYKRYEQYF. The CDR3, as DNA: TGTGCCAGCAGTCGGGACTACAAACGGTACGAGCAGTACTTC.

This clonotype was detected ten times or more. A much larger clone lies one base from this, so it may be a read error. This chain links TRBV6-1 with TRBJ2-7, with a weak D call TRBD2 (5 bases). The CDR3 runs 11 residues. Germline V gene sequence: CDR1 MNHNS, CDR2 SASEGT. As DNA, the CDR3 is TGTACCAGCAGTAAGGGAGCAGAGCAGTACTTC. It yields the protein CTSSKGAEQYF.

This clonotype was seen repeatedly, ten times or more. The CDR3 DNA sequence: TGTGCCTGGAGTGTCAAGGGGGCGGACGAGCAGTACTTC. Translated: CAWSVKGADEQYF. The genes are TRBV30 and TRBJ2-7; TRBD1 matches at 7 bases. The trim removed 0 bases at V and 5 bases at J, leaving 4 bases unmatched. The CDR3 is made up of 13 amino acids. The germline gives CDR1 GTSNPN, CDR2 SVGIG (reference sequence).

This clonotype was picked up many times. This rearrangement joins TRBV30 to TRBJ1-1, with a possible D match to TRBD1 (5 bases). The germline CDR1 and CDR2 sequences are GTSNPN and SVGIG (reference sequence). Trimming removed 0 bases from V and 3 bases from J, with 11 bases in between. The length of the CDR3 is 14 residues. CDR3 amino acids: CAWSVGQGHTEAFF. CDR3 sequence (DNA): TGTGCCTGGAGTGTAGGGCAGGGCCACACTGAAGCTTTCTTT. The complete variable domain, with remaining parts taken from reference TRBV30 and TRBJ1-1, reads SQTIHQWPATLVQPVGSPLSLECTVEGTSNPNLYWYRQAAGRGLQLLFYSVGIGQISSEVPQNLSASRPQDRQFILSSKKLLLSDSGFYLCAWSVGQGHTEAFFGQGTRLTVV.

Comments on this clonotype: It may be a read error: a sequence one base away is much more abundant. The chain recombines TRBV4-2 with TRBJ2-7; 11 bases agree with TRBD2. Germline V gene data show CDR1 as LGHNA and CDR2 as YNFKEQ. The CDR3 is made up of 15 amino acids. J was trimmed by 2 bases and V by 0 bases; bases with no gene match: 0. CDR3 in DNA: TGTGCCAGCAGCCAAGATAGCGGGGGGGCCTACGAGCAGTACTTC. Residues: CASSQDSGGAYEQYF.

This clonotype was recorded at least ten times. At one boundary the junction diverges from the germline segment, which might be a read error. The V and J genes are TRBV11-2 and TRBJ1-1; tentative D call: TRBD1 (5 bases). Per the germline V gene, CDR1 is SGHAT and CDR2 is FQNNGV. The CDR3 is 15 amino acids. This chain's CDR3 is CASSFWGVRNTEASF. The CDR3 coding sequence is TGTGCCAGCAGCTTCTGGGGGGTGAGGAACACTGAAGCTTCCTTT. The whole variable domain, filled in from reference TRBV11-2 and TRBJ1-1, reads EAGVAQSPRYKIIEKRQSVAFWCNPISGHATLYWYQQILGQGPKLLIQFQNNGVVDDSQLPKDRFSAERLKGVDSTLKIQPAKLEDSAVYLCASSFWGVRNTEASFGQGTRLTVV.

V and J are TRBV13 and TRBJ2-4; D assignment may be TRBD1 or TRBD2 (5 bases each). The V end was cut by 6 bases, the J end by 5 bases, with 11 bases between. The germline CDR1 and CDR2 sequences are PRHDT and FYEKMQ (reference sequence). The CDR3 runs to 13 residues. CDR3 DNA sequence: TGTGCCAGCAGTTTCGGGGACGAAAACATTCAGTACTTC. Its protein is CASSFGDENIQYF.

This clonotype has a count of ten or more. The J gene is TRBJ1-5, the V gene TRBV12-3 or TRBV12-4; no clear D. The V end was cut by 4 bases, the J end by 1 base, with 11 bases between. This CDR3 is built from 15 residues. The DNA of the CDR3 is TGTGCCAGCAGTTATTCGGCGGGAAGCAATCAGCCCCAGCATTTT. This sequence encodes CASSYSAGSNQPQHF.

This clonotype appeared many times. This chain uses TRBV11-2 with TRBJ2-2; D is unclear. The CDR3 runs 12 residues. Looked up from germline, CDR1 is SGHAT and CDR2 is FQNNGV. V was shortened by 5 bases and J by 4 bases, with 5 bases between the two germline ends. For the CDR3, the DNA is TGTGCCAGCAGCCCACCCACCGGGGAGCTGTTTTTT. As protein: CASSPPTGELFF.

This clonotype was observed at least ten times. The chain has TRBV4-1 and TRBJ2-7; 7 nucleotides agree with TRBD1. There are 13 residues in the CDR3. V gave up 3 bases and J gave up 7 bases; unmatched junction bases: 6. Germline V gives CDR1 MGHRA, CDR2 YSYEKL. For the CDR3, the DNA is TGCGCCAGCAGCCACCTGACAGGGTATGAGCAGTACTTC. Its translation: CASSHLTGYEQYF.

This clonotype was counted once. This chain uses TRBV24-1 with TRBJ1-2; TRBD1 matches at 7 bases. Germline CDR1 and CDR2: KGHDR and SFDVKD. V shed 3 bases and J 8 bases; nucleotides not matched to a gene: 11. This CDR3 spans 15 amino acids. The CDR3 DNA reads as TGTGCCACCAGTGATCCCTCGACAGGGTCGGGCGGCTACACCTTC. Encoded protein: CATSDPSTGSGGYTF.

This clonotype was seen at least ten times. The chain has TRBV5-1 and TRBJ1-6; D ambiguous. The germline V gene has CDR1 SGHRS and CDR2 YFSETQ. Trimming cost V 7 bases and J 5 bases, with 19 bases left between them. This CDR3 is built from 16 residues. The CDR3 nucleotides read TGCGCCAGCCGGAACAAGGGTCCTACGGATAATTCACCCCTCCACTTT. Translation gives CASRNKGPTDNSPLHF.

This clonotype appeared many times. V and J are TRBV20-1 and TRBJ1-5; no clear D gene. Trimming cost V 7 bases and J 0 bases, with 10 bases left between them. Germline V gene sequence: CDR1 DFQATT, CDR2 SNEGSKA (reference sequence). The CDR3 consists of 13 residues. CDR3 sequence: CSVGKTSNQPQHF. The CDR3 nucleotides read TGCAGTGTGGGGAAGACTAGCAATCAGCCCCAGCATTTT.

Concerning this clonotype itself: With a much larger clone just one base away, this may be a read error. The V and J genes are TRBV6-1 and TRBJ2-3; D not resolved. Germline V gene data show CDR1 as MNHNS and CDR2 as SASEGT. The CDR3 has 14 amino acids. The CDR3 is CTSSLRISTDTQYF. The CDR3 bases are TGTACCAGCAGCCTCAGGATATCCACAGATACGCAGTATTTT.

The V gene is TRBV28, the J gene TRBJ2-4; TRBD1 matches 9 bases. The CDR3 is 16 residues long. V gave up 2 bases and J gave up 4 bases; unmatched junction bases: 6. Germline-derived CDR1 and CDR2 are MDHEN and SYDVKM. DNA of the CDR3: TGTGCCAGCAGTTTAACAGGGGGCGAGAGGAAAAACATTCAGTACTTC. Translating gives CASSLTGGERKNIQYF.

This clonotype was recorded at least ten times. No conserved phenylalanine or tryptophan is present at the end of the CDR3, so a read error is the likely explanation. The rearrangement joins TRBV6-5 to TRBJ1-5, with D hard to call. Trimming pared 4 bases from V and 0 bases from J, leaving 10 bases between. Per the germline V gene, CDR1 is MNHEY and CDR2 is SVGAGI. CDR3 length equals 15 residues. CDR3 protein: CASSSTIYSNQPQHL. CDR3 nucleotide sequence: TGTGCCAGCAGTTCGACCATTTATAGCAATCAGCCCCAGCATTTA.

In this sample, this clonotype turned up many times. V gene TRBV7-2 combines with J gene TRBJ2-5; 7 positions agree with TRBD1. Germline V gives CDR1 SGHTA, CDR2 FQGNSA. The CDR3 is made up of 14 amino acids. V shed 5 bases and J 5 bases; nucleotides not matched to a gene: 8. CDR3 region: CASSATTGKETQYF. The CDR3 bases are TGTGCCAGCAGCGCCACGACAGGGAAGGAGACCCAGTACTTC.

As regards this clonotype: This clone may be a read error of a much larger clone one base away. The genes are TRBV11-2 and TRBJ2-5, with D unclear. CDR3 length equals 14 residues. Germline V lookup: CDR1 SGHAT, CDR2 FQNNGV. CDR3 coding DNA: TGTGCCAGCAGCTTGGCGCGCTACCAAGAGACCAAGTACTTC. Protein: CASSLARYQETKYF.

With regard to this clonotype: A single base separates this from a much larger clone, so it may be a read error. The chain carries TRBV30 and TRBJ1-1, with D possibly matching TRBD1 (6 bases). Germline V gives CDR1 GTSNPN, CDR2 SVGIG (reference sequence). There are 13 residues in the CDR3. This CDR3 reads CALAGGRSTEAFF. The CDR3 bases are TGTGCATTGGCGGGGGGCCGGAGCACTGAAGCTTTCTTT.

Ten or more counts support this clonotype. The chain employs TRBV6-1 and TRBJ1-1, with D tentatively TRBD1 (6 bases). CDR3 length: 11 amino acids. In germline, CDR1 is MNHNS, CDR2 SASEGT. The V and J ends lost 6 bases and 7 bases respectively, with 9 bases between them. The CDR3 is CASSRTVEAFF. CDR3 DNA: TGTGCCAGCAGCCGGACAGTTGAAGCTTTCTTT.

There are a few counts of this clonotype. The chain carries TRBV19 and TRBJ2-5, with D tentatively TRBD2 (6 bases). V was trimmed by 1 base and J by 1 base, leaving 7 bases between them. This CDR3 has 14 residues. Germline V gene sequence: CDR1 LNHDA, CDR2 SQIVND (reference sequence). The CDR3 sequence is CASSIVGGQETQYF. The CDR3 region has the DNA TGTGCCAGTAGTATAGTGGGAGGCCAAGAGACCCAGTACTTC.

This clonotype has at least ten counts. CDR3 DNA sequence: TGTGCCACCAGTGTCACAGATACGCAGTATTTT. Translating gives CATSVTDTQYF. The genes are TRBV24-1 and TRBJ2-3; D uncertain. V lost 5 bases and J lost 2, with 1 base in between. The CDR3 has 11 residues. CDR1 is KGHDR and CDR2 is SFDVKD in the germline V gene.

This clonotype has ten or more counts. This chain links TRBV28 with TRBJ2-5, with a tentative D call TRBD1 (5 bases). V lost 8 bases and J lost 5, with 15 bases in between. Germline CDR1 reads MDHEN; CDR2 reads SYDVKM. This CDR3 has 13 residues. The CDR3 protein is CASRKPGRETQYF. DNA for the CDR3: TGTGCCAGCCGTAAACCAGGGCGCGAGACCCAGTACTTC.

The chain joins TRBV28 to TRBJ2-5, with D perhaps being TRBD1 or TRBD2 (6 bases each). Germline assignment: CDR1 MDHEN and CDR2 SYDVKM. The CDR3 has 15 residues. The V end was cut by 2 bases, the J end by 7 bases, with 17 bases between. The CDR3 is CASSLNRGAIGTQYF. CDR3 coding DNA: TGTGCCAGCAGTTTAAATAGGGGGGCCATCGGGACCCAGTACTTC.

This clonotype was recorded at least ten times. V gene TRBV7-2 combines with J gene TRBJ2-5; 7 nucleotides match TRBD2. Germline-derived CDR1 and CDR2 are SGHTA and FQGNSA. J was trimmed by 1 base and V by 5 bases; bases with no gene match: 4. The CDR3 length is 14 residues. The CDR3 spells CASSGWGGQETQYF. CDR3 nucleotide sequence: TGTGCCAGCAGCGGTTGGGGGGGCCAAGAGACCCAGTACTTC.

Notes on this clonotype: Its ends do not fully match the called genes, so a read error is possible. The V and J genes are TRBV6-1 and TRBJ2-7; D is ambiguous. Germline V gives CDR1 MNHNS, CDR2 SASEGT. There are 13 residues in the CDR3. This CDR3 reads CASSETVGRPLQF. The CDR3 DNA follows: TGTGCCAGCAGTGAAACCGTAGGACGGCCTTTACAGTTC.